This T cell receptor beta chain appears in the sequencing data of a study of CD8+CD57+ T cells in acquired aplastic anemia. The overall study: When averaged, DNA from sorted CD4+ and CD8+ cells came to 3 to 4 ug.

In the case of this clonotype: Its specificity is not known.

CDR3 and TCR beta VDJ profiling relied on genomic DNA as the template. TCRdb analysed the reads with MiXCR anew, one entry per CDR3 protein. The sample carries over 45,000 distinct CDR3 sequences, around two thirds recorded once. This CDR3 has 15 amino acids. CDR1 SGHAT and CDR2 FQDESV come from the germline V gene (reference sequence). J was trimmed by 9 bases and V by 3 bases; bases with no gene match: 7. Findings and limits, study-wide: Overlapping CD8+ CDR3 repertoires of patients and controls contained some 30 shared sequences.

This sequence originates from a human donor in good health, serving as a control. The chain joins TRBV11-1 to TRBJ2-1; 11 nucleotides line up with TRBD1. Material for sequencing was sorted CD4+, CD8+, or CD8+CD57+ T cells (not recorded which) from PBMCs. The CDR3 is CASSLGTGGGSEQFF. DNA of the CDR3: TGTGCCAGCAGCTTGGGGACAGGGGGAGGTAGTGAGCAGTTCTTC.